This T cell receptor (beta chain) was identified during a study of shared clonotypes between healthy human individuals. Study conclusions and caveats: Represented genetic and exposure-history diversity was restricted by having few donors. Tissues were not sampled, only blood, and their repertoires likely differ.

The assay was carried out at the deep level. Input per replicate PCR of unsorted PBMC was about 270 ng DNA, corresponding to 25,000 to 30,000 T cell genomes. Sequencing used immunoSEQ multiplex PCR; TCRdb keeps in-frame clones, though not all of them. The table records nearly 500,000 clones, less than 80% of them present only once. This clone was detected only a few times. Its target is unknown. This sequence was found in a woman between 40 and 50 years old in good health. Some clones in this sample may be carry-over from other donors' samples. The sample consisted of PBMCs.

In DNA, the CDR3 is TGTGCTTCTCAGCCCCAGCATTTT. Its protein product is CASQPQHF. The genes are TRBV6-8 and TRBJ1-5; D unresolved. Germline CDR1 and CDR2: MNHGY and SAAAGT. There are 8 residues in the CDR3.